A selection of T cell receptor beta chains follows, all from one sample in a study of blood T cell repertoires in COVID-19. Only in-frame clones appear in the TCRdb table, and some are missing; sequencing was by immunoSEQ multiplex PCR. Here the sample spans 95,000 to 120,000 clones, 90% being singletons. Material: peripheral blood. All receptors come from a woman in her forties or fifties with acute or convalescent COVID-19. Each CDR3 is given with its conserved first and last residue. D genes are given only for firm matches. Expanded clones are given a class, and other clones once, few, many or no size at all.

>TRBV18|-|-|TRBJ2-2
TGTGCCAGCTCCCAGACCCTGAGGGGGGAGCTGTTTTTT
CASSQTLRGELFF
>TRBV2|-|-|TRBJ1-4
TGTGCCAGCAGCTCACAGGGCCGCGGTGAAAAACTGTTTTTT
CASSSQGRGEKLFF
>TRBV19|-|-|TRBJ2-2
TGTGCCAGTAGCACCTACAGGGAAGCCGACACCGGGGAGCTGTTTTTT
CASSTYREADTGELFF
>TRBV5-1|-|-|TRBJ1-1
TGCGCCAGCAGCCCCCAGAATCCAGGGGACACTGAAGCTTTCTTT
CASSPQNPGDTEAFF
>TRBV2|-|-|TRBJ1-5
TGTGCCAGCAGTGCCCCTGGCAGGTCCAATCAGCCCCAGCATTTT
CASSAPGRSNQPQHF
>TRBV19|-|-|TRBJ1-1
TGTGCCAGTAGTATTCGTATGGCCACTGAAGCTTTCTTT
CASSIRMATEAFF
>TRBV10-2|TRBD2|-|TRBJ2-1
TGCGCCAGCAATGGACTAGCGCATGACTACAATGAGCAGTTCTTC
CASNGLAHDYNEQFF
>TRBV9|TRBD2|once|TRBJ2-1
TGTGCCAGCAGCGCGACTAGCGGTAACAATGAGCAGTTCTTC
CASSATSGNNEQFF
>TRBV11-2|-|-|TRBJ1-2
TGTGCCAGCAGCTTAGATTTACGGGGTATTGCCTATGGCTACACCTTC
CASSLDLRGIAYGYTF
>TRBV28|-|-|TRBJ2-7
TGTGCCAGCTTCCCCCCAGGGCAGGGGTCCTACGAGCAGTACTTC
CASFPPGQGSYEQYF
>TRBV2|TRBD2|-|TRBJ2-7
TGTGCCAGCCAGAACCTGGCTAGCGGGGGGGAGCAGTACTTC
CASQNLASGGEQYF
>TRBV19|-|-|TRBJ1-5
TGTGCCAGTAGTATTGAGGGCGGCCAGCCCCAGCATTTT
CASSIEGGQPQHF
>TRBV14|TRBD1|-|TRBJ1-2
TGTGCCAGCAGCGAGGAACAGGGGTCTAGACGCTACACCTTC
CASSEEQGSRRYTF
>TRBV10-2|TRBD1|-|TRBJ1-2
TGCGCCAGCCGTGGGGGACAGGGTTATGGCTACACCTTC
CASRGGQGYGYTF
>TRBV7-9|-|-|TRBJ1-1
TGTGCCAGCAGCTTATGGGCAGCCGGCCCGAACACTGAAGCTTTCTTT
CASSLWAAGPNTEAFF
>TRBV5-5|-|-|TRBJ2-7
TGTGCCAGCAGCTTGACACCCGACAACTCCTACGAGCAGTACTTC
CASSLTPDNSYEQYF
>TRBV14|-|-|TRBJ1-2
TGTGCCAGCAGCCAAGATTGGAGGTTTGGCGGCAGGGAGGATGGCTACACCTTC
CASSQDWRFGGREDGYTF
>TRBV9|TRBD1|-|TRBJ1-5
TGTGCCAGCAGCTCAGGGACAGGGGGTGGTCAGCCCCAGCATTTT
CASSSGTGGGQPQHF
>TRBV18|TRBD1|-|TRBJ1-1
TGTGCCAGCTCACGGGACAGGATGAACACTGAAGCTTTCTTT
CASSRDRMNTEAFF
>TRBV24-1|-|once|TRBJ2-5
TGTGCCACCAGTAATGGGCCAAAAGAGACCCAGTACTTC
CATSNGPKETQYF
>TRBV27|-|-|TRBJ2-1
TGTGCCAGCACCGGGGAGGGGGGATCCTACAATGAGCAGTTCTTC
CASTGEGGSYNEQFF
>TRBV28|TRBD1|-|TRBJ1-1
TGTGCCAGCAGAAATACAGGGGGCACTGAAGCTTTCTTT
CASRNTGGTEAFF
>TRBV7-3|-|once|TRBJ2-2
TGTGCCAGCAGCGGGCCCAGGACCGGGGAGCTGTTTTTT
CASSGPRTGELFF
>TRBV2|TRBD2|-|TRBJ2-3
TGTGCCAGCAGTGTGAGCGGGAGTGGAATCGGTACGCAGTATTTT
CASSVSGSGIGTQYF
>TRBV29-1|-|few|TRBJ1-2
TGCAGCGTTGGTACAGGCCCTGGATCTGGCTACACCTTC
CSVGTGPGSGYTF
>TRBV5-5|TRBD1|-|TRBJ2-5
TGTGCCAGCAGCTTGGGACAGGGAAGGCAAGAGACCCAGTACTTC
CASSLGQGRQETQYF
>TRBV5-5|TRBD1|-|TRBJ1-6
TGTGCCAGCAGCAAAGAGGGACAGGGCCTGTCCCTCTATAATTCACCCCTCCACTTT
CASSKEGQGLSLYNSPLHF
>TRBV2|-|-|TRBJ2-2
TGTGCCAGCACCTGGAGGGCCGAAGACGGGGAGCTGTTTTTT
CASTWRAEDGELFF
>TRBV14|TRBD2|-|TRBJ2-7
TGTGCCAGCAGCCCAGCGGGGGGCTACGAGCAGTACTTC
CASSPAGGYEQYF
>TRBV24-1|-|-|TRBJ1-2
TGTGCCACCGCACAGGGTAGTGGCTACACCTTC
CATAQGSGYTF
>TRBV6-2/TRBV6-3|TRBD2|-|TRBJ2-1
TGTGCCAGCAGTTCCCTCCAAGCGGGAGGTGTCGATGAGCAGTTCTTC
CASSSLQAGGVDEQFF
>TRBV5-1|-|-|TRBJ2-7
TGCGCCAGCAGCTTTGGAAAGGGGCGTGCCTACGAGCAGTACTTC
CASSFGKGRAYEQYF
>TRBV20-1|-|-|TRBJ2-2
TGCAGTGCTAGTAGGACAGCGGCCGGGGAGCTGTTTTTT
CSASRTAAGELFF
>TRBV4-2|-|-|TRBJ1-4
TGTGCCAGCAGCCAAGATCTGGGGGGGGCGACTAATGAAAAACTGTTTTTT
CASSQDLGGATNEKLFF
>TRBV7-6|TRBD2|-|TRBJ2-2
TGTGCCAGCAGCCTAGGGACTAGTGGCACCGGGGAGCTGTTTTTT
CASSLGTSGTGELFF
>TRBV7-8|-|-|TRBJ2-5
TGTGCCAGCAGCTTAGAAGCCTGGGGCCGAGAGACCCAGTACTTC
CASSLEAWGRETQYF
>TRBV19|-|-|TRBJ2-1
TGTGCCAGTAGTCTTCCTCCTAGCTTAATTGGAATAAATGAGCAGTTCTTC
CASSLPPSLIGINEQFF
>TRBV10-2|-|few|TRBJ1-1
TGCGCCAGCAGTCCTCAGGGAGGGACTGAAGCTTTCTTT
CASSPQGGTEAFF
>TRBV3-1/TRBV3-2|-|-|TRBJ2-7
TGTGCCAGCAGCCTAGGAGGGTTCACCTACGAGCAGTACTTC
CASSLGGFTYEQYF
>TRBV2|-|-|TRBJ1-2
TGTGCCAGCAGTGAGATAGACTATGGCTACACCTTC
CASSEIDYGYTF